One and the same sample provided the 17 T cell receptor beta chains below, sequenced in a study of regulatory T cells in long-lasting Graves disease. Assembly of TCR beta libraries relied on iRepertoire HTBI primers together with Arm-PCR of CDR3 regions. TCRdb passed the multiplex PCR reads through MiXCR, listing each CDR3 protein once. There are 320,000 or so distinct CDR3 sequences in the sample; over 15% occur only once, and around 37% lies in the top ten. Indicated time point: newly diagnosed GD, antithyroid drugs for less than 3 months. PBMC RNA was the source of the TCR library. Sequences were derived from peripheral blood mononuclear cells (PBMCs), sampled at new diagnosis, from a patient treated with antithyroid drugs. The receptors derive from a female donor with Graves disease.

The chain is built from TRBV11-2 and TRBJ2-7; 11 bases are shared with TRBD2. The J segment lost 3 bases and the V segment lost 6 bases, leaving 4 bases of the junction unmatched. Germline-derived CDR1 and CDR2 are SGHAT and FQNNGV. The CDR3 is 14 residues long. CDR3 residues: CASRLLAGDYEQYF. CDR3 sequence (DNA): TGTGCCAGCAGGTTACTAGCGGGGGACTACGAGCAGTACTTC.

This clonotype appeared many times. The chain uses TRBV28 and TRBJ2-5, with D unresolved. The last part of the DNA fits TRBJ2-7 better; the J call may be wrong. CDR3 size: 14 residues. The germline V gene has CDR1 MDHEN and CDR2 SYDVKM. DNA for the CDR3: TGTGCCAGCAGTAGAGGAGCGAGCTCCTACGAGCAGTACTTC. Translating gives CASSRGASSYEQYF.

This clonotype has a count of ten or more. The rearrangement uses TRBV9 and TRBJ1-2; D remains unclear. With 4 bases removed from V and 5 bases from J, the gap between germline ends came to 27 bases. This CDR3 is 18 amino acids long. Germline CDR1 SGDLS, CDR2 YYNGEE. For the CDR3, the DNA is TGTGCCAGCAGCTTATGGGAGGAATTAACATACGCTAGATATGGCTACACCTTC. It is translated as CASSLWEELTYARYGYTF.

Many counts were recorded for this clonotype. Given the absence of the conserved phenylalanine or tryptophan at the CDR3 end, a read error is likely. No DNA is shown, since the ends of the CDR3 on it are uncertain; the CDR3 is the one TCRdb lists. J is TRBJ1-2 and V is TRBV27; no check of the table's D call, TRBD1, against the DNA was made. The CDR3 adds up to 11 amino acids, both ends counted. Germline V gene data show CDR1 as MNHEY and CDR2 as SMNVEV (reference sequence). This CDR3 is CASSTNPGHEL.

The chain recombines TRBV19 with TRBJ2-3; D is unresolved. Trimming took 3 bases from V and 1 from J, leaving 8 bases between them. The CDR3 has 14 residues. Germline V gives CDR1 LNHDA, CDR2 SQIVND (reference sequence). In DNA, the CDR3 is TGTGCCAGTAGTATTAGCCGGGGCACAGATACGCAGTATTTT. Amino acid sequence: CASSISRGTDTQYF. The entire variable domain, with the rest obtained from reference TRBV19 and TRBJ2-3, is as follows: DGGITQSPKYLFRKEGQNVTLSCEQNLNHDAMYWYRQDPGQGLRLIYYSQIVNDFQKGDIAEGYSVSREKKESFPLTVTSAQKNPTAFYLCASSISRGTDTQYFGPGTRLTVL.

The table lists this clonotype with many counts. V gene TRBV11-1 combines with J gene TRBJ2-7; maybe TRBD2 (5 bases). The V end was cut by 8 bases, the J end by 2 bases, with 10 bases between. CDR1 SGHAT and CDR2 FQDESV come from the germline V gene (reference sequence). The CDR3 length is 12 residues. The CDR3 DNA follows: TGTGCCAGCCGGGGAGAGACCTACGAGCAGTACTTC. It is translated as CASRGETYEQYF.

In the case of this clonotype: A much larger clonotype is one base distant, so this may be a read error. This chain links TRBV12-3 or TRBV12-4 with TRBJ2-1; perhaps TRBD1 as D (5 bases). V was pared by 8 bases and J by 9 bases, with 14 bases between. CDR3 size: 12 residues. The CDR3 sequence: CASVAGSGEQFF. The CDR3 region has the DNA TGTGCCAGCGTGGCAGGGTCGGGTGAGCAGTTCTTC.

This clonotype was detected many times. The V and J genes are TRBV10-3 and TRBJ2-5; TRBD2 matches at 13 bases. Germline loops: CDR1 ENHRY, CDR2 SYGVKD. Trimming at V came to 6 bases and at J to 5 bases, leaving 6 bases not matched to a gene. The CDR3 is made up of 15 amino acids. The CDR3 loop reads CAIRTSGRGSETQYF. DNA for the CDR3: TGTGCCATCAGAACTAGCGGGAGGGGTTCGGAGACCCAGTACTTC.

This clonotype was seen at least ten times. V and J are TRBV9 and TRBJ2-1; 11 bases fit TRBD2. V dropped 4 bases and J dropped 4; count of bases not matched to a gene: 4. The CDR3 has 15 residues. Germline V gene lookup returns CDR1 SGDLS and CDR2 YYNGEE. This chain's CDR3 is CASSLTSGVYNEQFF. The CDR3 DNA is TGTGCCAGCAGCTTGACTAGCGGGGTTTACAATGAGCAGTTCTTC.

This clonotype was seen repeatedly, ten times or more. The chain has TRBV12-3 or TRBV12-4 and TRBJ1-1, with a tentative D call TRBD1 (6 bases). The V gene lost 5 bases and the J gene lost 2 bases, with 12 bases spanning the gap. The CDR3 length is 14 residues. The CDR3 spells CASSLKTGNTEAFF. The CDR3 DNA sequence: TGTGCCAGCAGTCTCAAGACAGGAAACACTGAAGCTTTCTTT.

This clonotype was seen many times. The V and J genes are TRBV30 and TRBJ2-1; D not resolved. The ends were cut back, 5 bases at V and 5 bases at J, with 16 bases in the middle. CDR3 length: 14 amino acids. Germline CDR1 and CDR2: GTSNPN and SVGIG (reference sequence). CDR3 bases: TGTGCCTGGGGGGTGACGAGCCATAACAATGAGCAGTTCTTC. This codes for CAWGVTSHNNEQFF.

The sample holds many counts of this clonotype. The chain carries TRBV7-3 and TRBJ2-1, with D possibly matching TRBD2 (5 bases). This CDR3 is built from 13 residues. Germline V gene data show CDR1 as SGHTA and CDR2 as FQGTGA. V was trimmed by 8 bases and J by 0 bases, leaving 8 bases between them. CDR3 loop: CASGRTSYNEQFF. The CDR3 DNA sequence: TGTGCCAGCGGGAGAACCTCCTACAATGAGCAGTTCTTC.

This clonotype appeared many times. The chain links TRBV2 to TRBJ2-7; 9 positions agree with TRBD2. Germline V gives CDR1 SNHLY, CDR2 FYNNEI. This CDR3 is built from 18 residues. After removal of 6 bases from V and 2 bases from J, the junction contained 17 bases not matched to a gene. The CDR3 nucleotides are TGTGCCAGCAGGGCGGGGAGAGCGGGAGGCCATCTAACCTACGAGCAGTACTTC. It translates to CASRAGRAGGHLTYEQYF.

This clonotype was counted many times. This chain connects TRBV19 to TRBJ2-2; D is ambiguous. This CDR3 contains 14 residues. The V end lost 1 base, the J end lost 6 bases, and 9 bases lay between the germline ends. Germline assignment: CDR1 LNHDA and CDR2 SQIVND (reference sequence). The CDR3 nucleotides are TGTGCCAGTAGTATAGGCTTCGTACCCGGGGAGCTGTTTTTT. Amino acid sequence: CASSIGFVPGELFF.

The chain uses TRBV5-6 and TRBJ1-2, with D perhaps matching TRBD1 (5 bases). The CDR3 is 16 residues long. The V gene lost 3 bases and the J gene lost 4 bases, with 19 bases spanning the gap. CDR1 and CDR2 (germline): SGHDT, YYEEEE. The CDR3 nucleotides are TGTGCCAGCAGCTCCGAGGGGCTACGTTATATCTATGGCTACACCTTC. This codes for CASSSEGLRYIYGYTF.

This clonotype was seen at least ten times. The chain uses TRBV5-1 and TRBJ1-4; the match to TRBD1 covers 9 bases. The CDR3 has 15 residues. Germline values: CDR1 SGHRS, CDR2 YFSETQ. V shed 3 bases and J 7 bases; nucleotides not matched to a gene: 7. CDR3 nucleotide sequence: TGCGCCAGCAGCTCCTCCGGGACAGGGCCTGAAAAACTGTTTTTT. It yields the protein CASSSSGTGPEKLFF. The variable domain in full, with the rest retrieved from reference TRBV5-1 and TRBJ1-4, is KAGVTQTPRYLIKTRGQQVTLSCSPISGHRSVSWYQQTPGQGLQFLFEYFSETQRNKGNFPGRFSGRQFSNSRSEMNVSTLELGDSALYLCASSSSGTGPEKLFFGSGTQLSVL.

Concerning this clonotype itself: Being one base from a much bigger clone, this may be a read error. The chain has TRBV18 and TRBJ2-5, with D possibly being TRBD1 or TRBD2 (5 bases each). The CDR3 extends over 13 amino acids. Germline CDR1 KGHSH, CDR2 LQKENI. The CDR3 DNA reads as TGTGCCAGCTCACCTCGACTGGGGGAGATCCAGTACTTC. Protein: CASSPRLGEIQYF.